The next 2 T cell receptor beta chains were all read from a single sample in a study of radiation and T cells in renal cell carcinoma. TCRdb's table, derived via immunoSEQ multiplex PCR, lists solely in-frame clones and lacks some. The sample has more than 15,000 clones; 45% to 70% are singletons. This sample's treatment: 15 Gy SBRT to primary tumor, nephrectomy 4 weeks later. The material sequenced was tumor tissue, taken from a patient whose treatment included radiotherapy and nephrectomy. The receptors were sampled from a man aged 45 to 65 with renal cell carcinoma.

This chain joins TRBV4-1 and TRBJ2-3; D gene unclear. CDR1 is MGHRA and CDR2 is YSYEKL in the germline V gene. The CDR3 is 16 residues long. V shed 0 bases and J shed 0 bases, with 10 bases lying between them. CDR3 DNA sequence: TGCGCCAGCAGCCAAGATGCTTTCGGGAGCACAGATACGCAGTATTTT. Residues: CASSQDAFGSTDTQYF.

This clone is medium-sized in the sample. Here the CDR3 reads CASSEIWGSSSYEQYF. DNA for the CDR3: TGTGCCAGCAGTGAAATATGGGGGAGTAGCTCCTACGAGCAGTACTTC. V is TRBV6-1 and J is TRBJ2-7; tentatively, D is TRBD1 or TRBD2 (5 bases each). This CDR3 spans 16 amino acids. CDR1 and CDR2 (germline): MNHNS, SASEGT. The V and J ends lost 2 bases and 0 bases respectively, with 14 bases between them.